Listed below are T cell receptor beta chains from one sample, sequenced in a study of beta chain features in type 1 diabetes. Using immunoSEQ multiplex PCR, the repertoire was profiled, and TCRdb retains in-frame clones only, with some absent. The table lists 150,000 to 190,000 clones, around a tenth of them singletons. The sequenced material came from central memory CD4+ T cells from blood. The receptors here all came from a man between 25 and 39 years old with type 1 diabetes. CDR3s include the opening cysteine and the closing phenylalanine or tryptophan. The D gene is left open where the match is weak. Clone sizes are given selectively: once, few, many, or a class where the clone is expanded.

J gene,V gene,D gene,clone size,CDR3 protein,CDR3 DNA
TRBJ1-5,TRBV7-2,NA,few,CASSTGGQPQHF,TGTGCCAGCAGCACGGGAGGACAGCCCCAGCATTTT
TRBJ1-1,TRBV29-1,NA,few,CSVVKGETEAFF,TGCAGCGTTGTCAAGGGAGAAACTGAAGCTTTCTTT
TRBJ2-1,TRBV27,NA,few,CASSMGGGYNEQFF,TGTGCCAGCAGTATGGGTGGCGGGTACAATGAGCAGTTCTTC
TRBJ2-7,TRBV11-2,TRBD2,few,CASSIRVGLAQAYEQYF,TGTGCCAGCAGCATCCGAGTCGGACTAGCGCAAGCCTACGAGCAGTACTTC
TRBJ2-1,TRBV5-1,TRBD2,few,CASSVAGGLNEQFF,TGCGCCAGCAGCGTAGCGGGAGGGTTAAATGAGCAGTTCTTC
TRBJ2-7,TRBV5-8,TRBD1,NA,CASLDRDRGRQYF,TGTGCCAGCTTGGACAGGGACAGGGGGAGGCAGTACTTC
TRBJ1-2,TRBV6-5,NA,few,CASRPAAFSNYGYTF,TGTGCCAGCAGACCGGCGGCTTTTTCTAACTATGGCTACACCTTC
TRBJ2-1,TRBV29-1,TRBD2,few,CSVDRASGRYYNEQFF,TGCAGCGTTGACAGGGCTAGCGGGAGGTACTACAATGAGCAGTTCTTC
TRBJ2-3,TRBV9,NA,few,CASSSTDRYSTDTQYF,TGTGCCAGCAGCTCGACAGACCGTTACTCCACAGATACGCAGTATTTT
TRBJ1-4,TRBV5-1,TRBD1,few,CASGTGGEKLFF,TGCGCCAGCGGGACAGGGGGAGAAAAACTGTTTTTT
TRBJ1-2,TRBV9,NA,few,CASSDWGPNYGYTF,TGTGCCAGCAGCGATTGGGGGCCGAACTATGGCTACACCTTC
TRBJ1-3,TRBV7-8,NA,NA,CASSSPRGSGNTIYF,TGTGCCAGCAGCTCGCCCAGGGGCTCAGGAAACACCATATATTTT
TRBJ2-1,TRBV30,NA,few,CAWSASDEQFF,TGTGCCTGGAGTGCTAGTGATGAGCAGTTCTTC
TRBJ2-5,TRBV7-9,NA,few,CASSLQETQYF,TGTGCCAGCAGCCTACAGGAGACCCAGTACTTC
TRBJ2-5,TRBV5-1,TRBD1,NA,CASSQSGTGRETQYF,TGCGCCAGCAGCCAGTCCGGGACAGGACGGGAGACCCAGTACTTC
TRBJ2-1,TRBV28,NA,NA,CASRSGVTYNEQFF,TGTGCCAGCAGGTCGGGGGTCACCTACAATGAGCAGTTCTTC
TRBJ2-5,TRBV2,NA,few,CASSEREESTQYF,TGTGCCAGCAGTGAGAGGGAGGAGTCGACCCAGTACTTC
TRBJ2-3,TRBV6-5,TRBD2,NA,CASSSPTSGITDTQYF,TGTGCCAGCAGTTCCCCGACTAGCGGGATAACAGATACGCAGTATTTT
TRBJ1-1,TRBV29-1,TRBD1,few,CSVAGTGATQSFF,TGCAGCGTTGCCGGGACAGGGGCGACCCAGTCTTTCTTT